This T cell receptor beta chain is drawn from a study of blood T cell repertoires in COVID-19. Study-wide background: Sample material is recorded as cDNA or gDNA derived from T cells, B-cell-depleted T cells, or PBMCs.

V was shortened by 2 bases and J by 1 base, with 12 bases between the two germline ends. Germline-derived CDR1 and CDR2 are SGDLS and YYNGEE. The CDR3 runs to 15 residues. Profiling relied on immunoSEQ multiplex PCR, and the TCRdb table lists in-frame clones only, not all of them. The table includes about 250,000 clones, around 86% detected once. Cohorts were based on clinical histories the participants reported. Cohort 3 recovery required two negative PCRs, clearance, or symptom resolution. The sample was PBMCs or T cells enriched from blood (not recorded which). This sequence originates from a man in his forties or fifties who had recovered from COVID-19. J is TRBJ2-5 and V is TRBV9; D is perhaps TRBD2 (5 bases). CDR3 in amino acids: CASSVSGGSQETQYF. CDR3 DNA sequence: TGTGCCAGCAGCGTCAGCGGAGGCAGCCAAGAGACCCAGTACTTC.